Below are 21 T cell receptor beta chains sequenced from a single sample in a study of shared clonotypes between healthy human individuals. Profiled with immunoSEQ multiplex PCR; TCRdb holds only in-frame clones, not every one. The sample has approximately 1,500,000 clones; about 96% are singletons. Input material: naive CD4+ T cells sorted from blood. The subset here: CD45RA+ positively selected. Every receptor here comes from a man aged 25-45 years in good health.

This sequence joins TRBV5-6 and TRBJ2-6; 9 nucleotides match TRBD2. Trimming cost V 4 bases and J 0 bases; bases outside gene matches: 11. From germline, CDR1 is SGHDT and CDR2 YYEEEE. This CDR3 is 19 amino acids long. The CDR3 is CASSTHGSGRVSGANVLTF. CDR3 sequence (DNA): TGTGCCAGCAGCACCCACGGTAGCGGGAGAGTCTCTGGGGCCAACGTCCTGACTTTC. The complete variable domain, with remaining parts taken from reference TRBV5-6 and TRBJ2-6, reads DAGVTQSPTHLIKTRGQQVTLRCSPKSGHDTVSWYQQALGQGPQFIFQYYEEEERQRGNFPDRFSGHQFPNYSSELNVNALLLGDSALYLCASSTHGSGRVSGANVLTFGAGSRLTVL.

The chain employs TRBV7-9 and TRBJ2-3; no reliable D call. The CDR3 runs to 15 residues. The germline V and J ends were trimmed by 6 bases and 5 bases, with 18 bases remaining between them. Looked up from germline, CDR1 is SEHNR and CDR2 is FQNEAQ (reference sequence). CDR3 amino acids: CASSRSVFRIDTQYF. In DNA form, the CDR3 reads TGTGCCAGCAGTCGTTCTGTATTCCGGATAGATACGCAGTATTTT.

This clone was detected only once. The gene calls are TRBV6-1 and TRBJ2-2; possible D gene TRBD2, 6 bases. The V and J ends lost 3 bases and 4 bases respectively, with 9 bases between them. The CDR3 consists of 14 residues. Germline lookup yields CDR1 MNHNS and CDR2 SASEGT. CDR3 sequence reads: CASSDRGSTGELFF. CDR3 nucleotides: TGTGCCAGCAGTGATCGGGGGAGCACCGGGGAGCTGTTTTTT.

The CDR3 coding sequence is TGTGCCAGTACCTCCGGTCGGCTCTACGAGCAGTACTTC. Its protein product is CASTSGRLYEQYF. This rearrangement joins TRBV19 to TRBJ2-7, with no clear D. This CDR3 contains 13 residues. CDR1 and CDR2 (germline): LNHDA, SQIVND (reference sequence). Trimming cost V 7 bases and J 3 bases, with 13 bases left between them. Together with reference TRBV19 and TRBJ2-7, the CDR3 gives the full variable domain: DGGITQSPKYLFRKEGQNVTLSCEQNLNHDAMYWYRQDPGQGLRLIYYSQIVNDFQKGDIAEGYSVSREKKESFPLTVTSAQKNPTAFYLCASTSGRLYEQYFGPGTRLTVT.

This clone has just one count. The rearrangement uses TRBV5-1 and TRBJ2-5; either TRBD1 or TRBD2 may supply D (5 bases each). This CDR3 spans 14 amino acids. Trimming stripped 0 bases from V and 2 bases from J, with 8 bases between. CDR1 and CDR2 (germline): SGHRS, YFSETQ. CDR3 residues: CASSLVWGQETQYF. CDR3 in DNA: TGCGCCAGCAGCTTGGTTTGGGGGCAAGAGACCCAGTACTTC.

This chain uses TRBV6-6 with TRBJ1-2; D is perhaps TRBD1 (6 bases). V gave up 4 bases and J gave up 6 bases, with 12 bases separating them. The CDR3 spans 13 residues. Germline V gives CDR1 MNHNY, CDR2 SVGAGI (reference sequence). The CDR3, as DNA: TGTGCCAGCAGTTCACAGGGACGGGATGGCTACACCTTC. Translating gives CASSSQGRDGYTF.

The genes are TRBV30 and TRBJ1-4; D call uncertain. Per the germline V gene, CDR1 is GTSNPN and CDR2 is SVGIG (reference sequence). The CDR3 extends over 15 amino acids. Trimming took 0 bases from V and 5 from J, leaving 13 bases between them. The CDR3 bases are TGTGCCTGGAGTGTACTCCGTCGGACGAATGAAAAACTGTTTTTT. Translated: CAWSVLRRTNEKLFF.

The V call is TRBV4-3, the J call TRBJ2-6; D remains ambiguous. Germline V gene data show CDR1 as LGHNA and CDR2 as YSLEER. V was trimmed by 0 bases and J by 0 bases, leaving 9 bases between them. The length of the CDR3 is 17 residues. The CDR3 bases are TGCGCCAGCAGCCAAGATCTAGGGAACTCTGGGGCCAACGTCCTGACTTTC. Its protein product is CASSQDLGNSGANVLTF.

The CDR3 DNA reads as TGTGCCAGCAGCCCTGGGGTGGGGCGAGCTAACTATGGCTACACCTTC. It encodes CASSPGVGRANYGYTF. This chain connects TRBV5-4 to TRBJ1-2; possible D gene TRBD1, 5 bases. This CDR3 is built from 16 residues. CDR1 is SGHNT and CDR2 is YYREEE in the germline V gene (reference sequence). With 4 bases removed from V and 0 bases from J, the gap between germline ends came to 16 bases. Supplemented by reference TRBV5-4 and TRBJ1-2, the full variable domain reads ETGVTQSPTHLIKTRGQQVTLRCSSQSGHNTVSWYQQALGQGPQFIFQYYREEENGRGNFPPRFSGLQFPNYSSELNVNALELDDSALYLCASSPGVGRANYGYTFGSGTRLTVV.

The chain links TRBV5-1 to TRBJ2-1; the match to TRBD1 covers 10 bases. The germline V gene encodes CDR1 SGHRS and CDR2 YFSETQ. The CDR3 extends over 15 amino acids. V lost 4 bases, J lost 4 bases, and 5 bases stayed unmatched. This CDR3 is CASSGGTGDYNEQFF. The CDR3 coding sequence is TGCGCCAGCAGCGGCGGGACAGGGGATTACAATGAGCAGTTCTTC.

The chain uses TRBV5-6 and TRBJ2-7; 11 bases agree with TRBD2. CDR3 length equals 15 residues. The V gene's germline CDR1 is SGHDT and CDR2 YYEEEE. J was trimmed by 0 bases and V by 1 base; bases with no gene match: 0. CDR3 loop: CASSLTSGSSYEQYF. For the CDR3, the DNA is TGTGCCAGCAGCTTGACTAGCGGGAGCTCCTACGAGCAGTACTTC.

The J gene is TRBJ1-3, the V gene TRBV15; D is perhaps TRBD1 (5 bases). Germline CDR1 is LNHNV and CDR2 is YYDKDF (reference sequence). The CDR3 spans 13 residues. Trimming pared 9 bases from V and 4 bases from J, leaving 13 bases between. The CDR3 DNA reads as TGTGCCACTCGGAGGGGCTTAGGAAACACCATATATTTT. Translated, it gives CATRRGLGNTIYF.

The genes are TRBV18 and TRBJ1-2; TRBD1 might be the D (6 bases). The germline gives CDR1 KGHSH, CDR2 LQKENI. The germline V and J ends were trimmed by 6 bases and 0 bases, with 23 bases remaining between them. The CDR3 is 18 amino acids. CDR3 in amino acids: CASSWGVGQQHANYGYTF. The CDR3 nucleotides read TGTGCCAGCTCTTGGGGAGTTGGACAGCAACACGCTAACTATGGCTACACCTTC.

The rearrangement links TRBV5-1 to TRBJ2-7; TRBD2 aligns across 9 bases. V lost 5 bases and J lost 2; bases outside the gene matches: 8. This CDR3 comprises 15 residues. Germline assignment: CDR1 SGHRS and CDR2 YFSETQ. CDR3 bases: TGCGCCAGCAGACCCTCTAGCGGGACTCCCTACGAGCAGTACTTC. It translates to CASRPSSGTPYEQYF.

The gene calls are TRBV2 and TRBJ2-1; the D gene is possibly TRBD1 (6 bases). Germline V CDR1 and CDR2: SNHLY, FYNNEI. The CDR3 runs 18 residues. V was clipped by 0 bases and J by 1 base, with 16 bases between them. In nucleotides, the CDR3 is TGTGCCAGCAGTGAAGCGCTTCGGCACAGGGAGTCCTACAATGAGCAGTTCTTC. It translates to CASSEALRHRESYNEQFF.

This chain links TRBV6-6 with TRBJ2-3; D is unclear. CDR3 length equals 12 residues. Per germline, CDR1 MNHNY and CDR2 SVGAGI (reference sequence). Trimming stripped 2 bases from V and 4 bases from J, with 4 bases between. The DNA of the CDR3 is TGTGCCAGCAGTTACGAGGCAGATACGCAGTATTTT. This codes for CASSYEADTQYF.

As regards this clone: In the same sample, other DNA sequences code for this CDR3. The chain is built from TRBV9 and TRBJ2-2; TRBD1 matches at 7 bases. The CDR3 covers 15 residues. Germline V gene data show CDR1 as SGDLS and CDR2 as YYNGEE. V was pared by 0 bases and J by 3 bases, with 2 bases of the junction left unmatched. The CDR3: CASSVGDRDTGELFF. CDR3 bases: TGTGCCAGCAGCGTAGGAGACAGGGACACCGGGGAGCTGTTTTTT.

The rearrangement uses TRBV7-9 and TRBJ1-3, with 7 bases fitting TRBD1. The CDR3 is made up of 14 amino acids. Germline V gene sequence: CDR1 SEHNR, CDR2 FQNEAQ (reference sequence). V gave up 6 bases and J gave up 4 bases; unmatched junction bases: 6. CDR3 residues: CASRPDRDGNTIYF. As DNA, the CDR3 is TGTGCCAGCAGACCAGACAGGGACGGAAACACCATATATTTT.

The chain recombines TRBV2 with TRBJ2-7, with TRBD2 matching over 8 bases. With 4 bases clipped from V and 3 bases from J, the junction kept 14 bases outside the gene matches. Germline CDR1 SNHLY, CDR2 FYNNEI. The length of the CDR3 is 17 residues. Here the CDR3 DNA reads TGTGCCAGCAGTGGGGGAAATAGGGTAGCGGGAATCTACGAGCAGTACTTC. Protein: CASSGGNRVAGIYEQYF.

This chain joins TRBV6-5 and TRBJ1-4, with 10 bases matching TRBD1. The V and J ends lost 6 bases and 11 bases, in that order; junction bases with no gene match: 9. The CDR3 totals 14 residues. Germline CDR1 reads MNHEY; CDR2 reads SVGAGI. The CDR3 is CASREDRGWGKLFF. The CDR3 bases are TGTGCCAGCAGGGAGGACAGGGGGTGGGGGAAACTGTTTTTT.

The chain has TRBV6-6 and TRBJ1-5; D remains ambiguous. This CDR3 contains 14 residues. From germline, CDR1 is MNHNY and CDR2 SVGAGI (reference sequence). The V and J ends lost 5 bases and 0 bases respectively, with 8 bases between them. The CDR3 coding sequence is TGTGCCAGCAGTCCCCTAAATAGCAATCAGCCCCAGCATTTT. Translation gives CASSPLNSNQPQHF.